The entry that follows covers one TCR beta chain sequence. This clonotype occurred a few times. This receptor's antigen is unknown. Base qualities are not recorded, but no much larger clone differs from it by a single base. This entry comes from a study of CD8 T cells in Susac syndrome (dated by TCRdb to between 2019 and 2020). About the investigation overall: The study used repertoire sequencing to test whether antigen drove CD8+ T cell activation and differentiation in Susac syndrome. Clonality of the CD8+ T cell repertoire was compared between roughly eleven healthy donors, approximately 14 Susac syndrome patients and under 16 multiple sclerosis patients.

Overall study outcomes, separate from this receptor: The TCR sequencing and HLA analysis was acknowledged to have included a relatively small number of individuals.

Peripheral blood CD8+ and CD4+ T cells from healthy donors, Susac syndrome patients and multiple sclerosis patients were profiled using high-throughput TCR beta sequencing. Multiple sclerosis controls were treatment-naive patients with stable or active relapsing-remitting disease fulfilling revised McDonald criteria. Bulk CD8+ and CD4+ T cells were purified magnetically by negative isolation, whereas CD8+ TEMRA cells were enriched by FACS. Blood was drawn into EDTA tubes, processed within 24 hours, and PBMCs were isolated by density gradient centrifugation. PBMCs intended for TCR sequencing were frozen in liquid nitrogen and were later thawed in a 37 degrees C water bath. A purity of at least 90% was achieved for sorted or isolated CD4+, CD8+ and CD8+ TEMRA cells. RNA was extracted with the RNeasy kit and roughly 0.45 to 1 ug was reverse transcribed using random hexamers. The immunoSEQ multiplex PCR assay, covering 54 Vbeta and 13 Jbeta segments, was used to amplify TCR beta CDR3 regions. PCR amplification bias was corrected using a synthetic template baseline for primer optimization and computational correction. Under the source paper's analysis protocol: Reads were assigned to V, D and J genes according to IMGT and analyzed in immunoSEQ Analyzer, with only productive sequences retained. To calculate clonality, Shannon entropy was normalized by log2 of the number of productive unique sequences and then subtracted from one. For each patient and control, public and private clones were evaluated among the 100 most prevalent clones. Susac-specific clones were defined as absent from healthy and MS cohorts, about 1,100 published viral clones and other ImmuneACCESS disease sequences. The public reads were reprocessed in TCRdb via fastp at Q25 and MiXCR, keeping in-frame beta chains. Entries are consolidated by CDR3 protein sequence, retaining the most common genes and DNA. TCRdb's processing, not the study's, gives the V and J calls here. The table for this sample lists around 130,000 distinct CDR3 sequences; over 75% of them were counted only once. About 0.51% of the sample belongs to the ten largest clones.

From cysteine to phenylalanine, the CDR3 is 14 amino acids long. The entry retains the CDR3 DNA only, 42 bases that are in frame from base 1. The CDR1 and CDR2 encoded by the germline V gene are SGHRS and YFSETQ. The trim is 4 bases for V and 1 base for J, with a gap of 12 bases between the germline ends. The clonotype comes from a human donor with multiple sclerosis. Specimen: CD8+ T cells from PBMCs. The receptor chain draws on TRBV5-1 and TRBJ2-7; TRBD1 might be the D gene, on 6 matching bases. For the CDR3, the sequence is CASSEGGESYEQYF. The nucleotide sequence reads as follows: TGCGCCAGCAGCGAAGGGGGTGAGTCCTACGAGCAGTACTTC.